There are a few counts of the clone carrying this T cell receptor (beta chain). The antigen remains undetermined. Sequenced by immunoSEQ multiplex PCR; TCRdb stores in-frame clones only, minus some. The sample includes 13,000 or so clones, more than 75% of them seen just once. With 4 bases clipped from V and 4 bases from J, the junction kept 6 bases outside the gene matches. The CDR3 is 14 residues long. Germline CDR1 is SGHRS and CDR2 is YFSETQ. These data come from a study of tumor-infiltrating lymphocytes in localized non-small cell lung cancer. Study-wide findings and caveats: TCR sequencing covered a subset of patients with enough tissue. No T-cell fraction difference was seen between IM1 and IM2 tumors. Technical variation could not be separated from intratumor heterogeneity here.

Sequencing was done on a sample of lung tumor tissue. The clonotype comes from a human donor with non-small cell lung cancer. The gene calls are TRBV5-1 and TRBJ1-1, with 8 bases aligning to TRBD1. CDR3 protein: CASSPGQGGTEAFF. In DNA, the CDR3 is TGCGCCAGCAGCCCTGGACAGGGTGGCACTGAAGCTTTCTTT.